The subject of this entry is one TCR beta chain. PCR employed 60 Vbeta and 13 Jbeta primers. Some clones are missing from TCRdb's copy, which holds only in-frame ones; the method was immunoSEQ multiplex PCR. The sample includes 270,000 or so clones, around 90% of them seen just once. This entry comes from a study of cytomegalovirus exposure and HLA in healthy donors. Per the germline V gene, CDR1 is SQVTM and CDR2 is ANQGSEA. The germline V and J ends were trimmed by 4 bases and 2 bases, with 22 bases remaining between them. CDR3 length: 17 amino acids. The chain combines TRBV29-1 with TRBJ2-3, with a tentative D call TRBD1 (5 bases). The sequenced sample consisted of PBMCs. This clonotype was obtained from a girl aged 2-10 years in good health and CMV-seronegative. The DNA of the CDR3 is TGCAGCGTTGGTCGGCAGGGCCGCTTACGGGCCACAGATACGCAGTATTTT. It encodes CSVGRQGRLRATDTQYF.